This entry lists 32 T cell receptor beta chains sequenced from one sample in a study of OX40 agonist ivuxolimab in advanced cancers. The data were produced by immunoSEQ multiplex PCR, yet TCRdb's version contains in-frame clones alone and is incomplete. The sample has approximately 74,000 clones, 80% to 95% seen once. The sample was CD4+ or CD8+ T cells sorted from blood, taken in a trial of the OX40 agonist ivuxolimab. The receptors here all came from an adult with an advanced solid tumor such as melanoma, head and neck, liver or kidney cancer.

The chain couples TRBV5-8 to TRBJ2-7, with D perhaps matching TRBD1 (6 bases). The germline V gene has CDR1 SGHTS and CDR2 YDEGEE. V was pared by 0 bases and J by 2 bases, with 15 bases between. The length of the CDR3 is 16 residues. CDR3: CASSLVPGHPTYEQYF. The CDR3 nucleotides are TGTGCCAGCAGCTTGGTTCCGGGACACCCCACCTACGAGCAGTACTTC.

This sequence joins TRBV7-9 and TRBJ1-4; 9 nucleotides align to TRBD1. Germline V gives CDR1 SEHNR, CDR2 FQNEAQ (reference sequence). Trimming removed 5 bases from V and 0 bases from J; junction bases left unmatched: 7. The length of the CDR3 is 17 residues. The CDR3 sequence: CASSPGQGTATNEKLFF. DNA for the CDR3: TGTGCCAGCAGCCCCGGACAGGGGACGGCAACTAATGAAAAACTGTTTTTT.

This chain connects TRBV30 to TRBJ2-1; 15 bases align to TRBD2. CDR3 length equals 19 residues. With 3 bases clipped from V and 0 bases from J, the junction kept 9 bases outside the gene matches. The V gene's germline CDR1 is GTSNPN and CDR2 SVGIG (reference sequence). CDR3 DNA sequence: TGTGCCTGGAGCGGTTGGACTAGCGGGAGGGAGAGCTCCTACAATGAGCAGTTCTTC. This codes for CAWSGWTSGRESSYNEQFF.

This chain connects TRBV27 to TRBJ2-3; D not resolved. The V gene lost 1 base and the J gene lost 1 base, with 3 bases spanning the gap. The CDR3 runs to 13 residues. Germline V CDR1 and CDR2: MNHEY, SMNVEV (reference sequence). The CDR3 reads CASSLYGTDTQYF. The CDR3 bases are TGTGCCAGCAGTTTATACGGCACAGATACGCAGTATTTT.

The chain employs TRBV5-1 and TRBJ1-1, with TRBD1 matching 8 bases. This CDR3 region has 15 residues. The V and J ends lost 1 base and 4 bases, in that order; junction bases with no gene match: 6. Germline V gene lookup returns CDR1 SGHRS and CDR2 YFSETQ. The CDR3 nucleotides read TGCGCCAGCAGCTTGAGTTCACAGGGGGGCACTGAAGCTTTCTTT. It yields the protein CASSLSSQGGTEAFF.

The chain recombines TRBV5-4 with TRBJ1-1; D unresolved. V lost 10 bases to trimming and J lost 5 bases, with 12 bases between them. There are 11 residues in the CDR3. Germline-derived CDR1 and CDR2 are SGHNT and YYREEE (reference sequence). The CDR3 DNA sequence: TGTGCCTTTAAAAAAACGACTGAAGCTTTCTTT. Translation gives CAFKKTTEAFF.

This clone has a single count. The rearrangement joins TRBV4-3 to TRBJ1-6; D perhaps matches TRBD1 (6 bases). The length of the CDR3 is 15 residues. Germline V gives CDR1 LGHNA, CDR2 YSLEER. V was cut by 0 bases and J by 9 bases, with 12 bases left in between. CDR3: CASSQDRGGASPLHF. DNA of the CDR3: TGCGCCAGCAGCCAAGATCGAGGGGGAGCTTCACCCCTCCACTTT.

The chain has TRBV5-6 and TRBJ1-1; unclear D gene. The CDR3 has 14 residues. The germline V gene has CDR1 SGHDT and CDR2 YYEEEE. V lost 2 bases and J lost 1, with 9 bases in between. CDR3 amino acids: CASSFLTPNTEAFF. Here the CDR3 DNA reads TGTGCCAGCAGCTTTTTGACACCGAACACTGAAGCTTTCTTT.

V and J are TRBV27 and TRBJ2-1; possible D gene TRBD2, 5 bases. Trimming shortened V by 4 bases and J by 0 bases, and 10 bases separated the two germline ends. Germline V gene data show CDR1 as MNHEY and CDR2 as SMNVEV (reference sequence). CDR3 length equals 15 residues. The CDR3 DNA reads TGTGCCAGCAGTTCTCTGGGGAGCTCCTACAATGAGCAGTTCTTC. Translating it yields CASSSLGSSYNEQFF.

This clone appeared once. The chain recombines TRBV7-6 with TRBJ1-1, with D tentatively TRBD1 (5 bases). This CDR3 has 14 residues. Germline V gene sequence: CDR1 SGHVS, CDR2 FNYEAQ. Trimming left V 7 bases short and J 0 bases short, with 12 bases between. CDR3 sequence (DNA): TGTGCCAGCACTGCAGGGTCGTTGAACACTGAAGCTTTCTTT. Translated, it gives CASTAGSLNTEAFF. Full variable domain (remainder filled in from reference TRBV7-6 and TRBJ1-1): GAGVSQSPRYKVTKRGQDVALRCDPISGHVSLYWYRQALGQGPEFLTYFNYEAQQDKSGLPNDRFSAERPEGSISTLTIQRTEQRDSAMYRCASTAGSLNTEAFFGQGTRLTVV.

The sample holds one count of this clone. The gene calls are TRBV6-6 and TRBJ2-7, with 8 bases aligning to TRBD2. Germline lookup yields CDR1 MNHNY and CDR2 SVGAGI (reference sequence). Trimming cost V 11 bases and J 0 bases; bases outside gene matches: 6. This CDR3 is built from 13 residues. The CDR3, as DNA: TGTGCCGCCCGGGAGGGGAGCTCCTACGAGCAGTACTTC. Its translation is CAAREGSSYEQYF.

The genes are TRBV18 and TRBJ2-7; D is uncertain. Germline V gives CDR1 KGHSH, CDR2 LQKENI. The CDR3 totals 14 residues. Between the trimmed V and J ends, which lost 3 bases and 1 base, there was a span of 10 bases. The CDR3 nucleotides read TGTGCCAGCTCACCCCCGGACCAGTCCTACGAGCAGTACTTC. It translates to CASSPPDQSYEQYF.

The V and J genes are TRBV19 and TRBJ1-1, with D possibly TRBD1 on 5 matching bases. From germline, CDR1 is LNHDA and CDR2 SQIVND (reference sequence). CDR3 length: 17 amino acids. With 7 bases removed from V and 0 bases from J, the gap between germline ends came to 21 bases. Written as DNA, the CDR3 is TGTGCCAGTACCCAATTTGGGGGGGAGATTATGAACACTGAAGCTTTCTTT. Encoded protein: CASTQFGGEIMNTEAFF.

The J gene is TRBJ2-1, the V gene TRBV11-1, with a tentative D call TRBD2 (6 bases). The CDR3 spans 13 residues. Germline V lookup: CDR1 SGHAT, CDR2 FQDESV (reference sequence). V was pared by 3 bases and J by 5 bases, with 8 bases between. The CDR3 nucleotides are TGTGCCAGCAGCTTGACTAGTCACAATGAGCAGTTCTTC. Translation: CASSLTSHNEQFF.

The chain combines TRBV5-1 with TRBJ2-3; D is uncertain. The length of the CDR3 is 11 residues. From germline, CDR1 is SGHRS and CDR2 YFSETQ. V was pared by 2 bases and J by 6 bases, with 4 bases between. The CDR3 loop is CASSFGDTQYF. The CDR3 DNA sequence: TGCGCCAGCAGCTTCGGGGATACGCAGTATTTT.

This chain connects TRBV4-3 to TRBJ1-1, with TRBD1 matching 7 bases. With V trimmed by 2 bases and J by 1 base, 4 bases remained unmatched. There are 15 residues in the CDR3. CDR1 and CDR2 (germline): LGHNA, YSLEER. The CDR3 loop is CASSQLRTGNTEAFF. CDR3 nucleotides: TGCGCCAGCAGCCAATTAAGGACAGGGAACACTGAAGCTTTCTTT.

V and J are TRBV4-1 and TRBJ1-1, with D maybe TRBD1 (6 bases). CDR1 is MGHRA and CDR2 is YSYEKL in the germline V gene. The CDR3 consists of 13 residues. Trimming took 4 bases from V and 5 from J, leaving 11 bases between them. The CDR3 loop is CASSPRGGTEAFF. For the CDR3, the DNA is TGCGCCAGCAGCCCGAGGGGGGGGACTGAAGCTTTCTTT.

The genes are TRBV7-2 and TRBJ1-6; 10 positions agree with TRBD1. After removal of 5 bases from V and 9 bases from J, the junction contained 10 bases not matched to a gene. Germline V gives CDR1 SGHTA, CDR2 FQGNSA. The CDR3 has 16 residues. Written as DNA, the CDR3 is TGTGCCAGCAGCCATCAGACAGGGGGCGCGGGTTCACCCCTCCACTTT. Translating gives CASSHQTGGAGSPLHF.

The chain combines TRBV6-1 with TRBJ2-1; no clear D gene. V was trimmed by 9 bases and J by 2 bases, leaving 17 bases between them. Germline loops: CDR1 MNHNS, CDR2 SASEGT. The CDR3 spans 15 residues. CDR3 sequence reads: CASGKVLNAYNEQFF. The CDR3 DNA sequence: TGTGCCAGTGGGAAAGTCCTTAACGCCTACAATGAGCAGTTCTTC.

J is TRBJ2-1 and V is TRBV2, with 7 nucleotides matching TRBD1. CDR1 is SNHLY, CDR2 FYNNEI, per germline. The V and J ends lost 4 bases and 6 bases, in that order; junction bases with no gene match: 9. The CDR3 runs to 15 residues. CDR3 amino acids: CASSAGRGLTNEQFF. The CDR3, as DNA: TGTGCCAGCAGTGCCGGAAGGGGGCTTACCAATGAGCAGTTCTTC.

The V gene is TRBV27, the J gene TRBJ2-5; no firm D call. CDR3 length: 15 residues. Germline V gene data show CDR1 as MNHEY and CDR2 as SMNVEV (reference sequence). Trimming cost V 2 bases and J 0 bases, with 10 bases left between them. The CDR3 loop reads CASSLGLFYQETQYF. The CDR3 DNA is TGTGCCAGCAGTTTAGGGTTATTCTACCAAGAGACCCAGTACTTC.

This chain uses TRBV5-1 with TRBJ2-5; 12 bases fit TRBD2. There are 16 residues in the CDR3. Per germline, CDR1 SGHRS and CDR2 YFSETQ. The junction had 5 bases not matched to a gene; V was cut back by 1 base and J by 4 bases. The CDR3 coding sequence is TGCGCCAGCAGCTTGAGGCTAGCGGGGGGGCGAGAGACCCAGTACTTC. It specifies CASSLRLAGGRETQYF.

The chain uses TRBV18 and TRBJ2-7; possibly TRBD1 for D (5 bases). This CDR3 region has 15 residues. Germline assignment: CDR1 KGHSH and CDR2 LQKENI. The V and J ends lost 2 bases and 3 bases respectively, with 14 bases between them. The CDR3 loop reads CASSPGAGILYEQYF. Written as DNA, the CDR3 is TGTGCCAGCTCACCAGGCGCAGGGATCCTCTACGAGCAGTACTTC.

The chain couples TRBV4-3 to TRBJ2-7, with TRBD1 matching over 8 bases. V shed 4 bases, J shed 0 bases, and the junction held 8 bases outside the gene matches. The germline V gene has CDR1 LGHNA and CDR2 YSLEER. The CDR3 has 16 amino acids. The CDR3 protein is CASSRDRLLSSYEQYF. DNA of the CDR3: TGCGCCAGCAGCCGGGACAGGCTGCTTAGCTCCTACGAGCAGTACTTC.

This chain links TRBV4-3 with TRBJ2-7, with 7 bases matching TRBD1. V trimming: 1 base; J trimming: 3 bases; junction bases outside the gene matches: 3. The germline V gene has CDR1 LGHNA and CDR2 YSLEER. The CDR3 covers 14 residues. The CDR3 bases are TGCGCCAGCAGCCAAGGGACAGGTCGCTACGAGCAGTACTTC. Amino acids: CASSQGTGRYEQYF.

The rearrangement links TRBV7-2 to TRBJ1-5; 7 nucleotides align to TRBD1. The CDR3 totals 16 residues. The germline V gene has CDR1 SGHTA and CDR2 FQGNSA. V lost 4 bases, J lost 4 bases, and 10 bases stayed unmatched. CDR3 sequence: CASSSELTGTNQPQHF. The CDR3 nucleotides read TGTGCCAGCAGCTCCGAATTGACAGGGACTAATCAGCCCCAGCATTTT. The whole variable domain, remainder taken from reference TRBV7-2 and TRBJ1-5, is GAGVSQSPSNKVTEKGKDVELRCDPISGHTALYWYRQSLGQGLEFLIYFQGNSAPDKSGLPSDRFSAERTGGSVSTLTIQRTQQEDSAVYLCASSSELTGTNQPQHFGDGTRLSIL.

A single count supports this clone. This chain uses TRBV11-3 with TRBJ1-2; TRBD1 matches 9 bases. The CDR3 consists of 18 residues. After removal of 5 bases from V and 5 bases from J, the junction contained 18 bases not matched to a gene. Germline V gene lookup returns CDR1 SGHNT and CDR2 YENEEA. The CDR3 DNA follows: TGTGCCAGCAGCACCCACCCGGGACAGGGTAGGGGGGTATATGGCTACACCTTC. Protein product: CASSTHPGQGRGVYGYTF.

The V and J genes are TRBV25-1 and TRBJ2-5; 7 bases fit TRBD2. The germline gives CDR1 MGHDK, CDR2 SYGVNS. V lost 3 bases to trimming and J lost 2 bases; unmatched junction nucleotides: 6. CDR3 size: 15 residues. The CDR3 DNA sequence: TGTGCCAGCAGTGACGGGGGGATGGGGCAAGAGACCCAGTACTTC. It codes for CASSDGGMGQETQYF.

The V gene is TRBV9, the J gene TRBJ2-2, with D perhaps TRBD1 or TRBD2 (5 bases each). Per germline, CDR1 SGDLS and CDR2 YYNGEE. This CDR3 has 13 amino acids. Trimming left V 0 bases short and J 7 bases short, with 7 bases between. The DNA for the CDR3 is TGTGCCAGCAGCGTAGATGGGGGCGGGGAGCTGTTTTTT. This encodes CASSVDGGGELFF. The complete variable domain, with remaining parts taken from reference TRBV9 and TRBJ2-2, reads DSGVTQTPKHLITATGQRVTLRCSPRSGDLSVYWYQQSLDQGLQFLIQYYNGEERAKGNILERFSAQQFPDLHSELNLSSLELGDSALYFCASSVDGGGELFFGEGSRLTVL.

This CDR3 reads CASSVAGTWQETQYF. In DNA form, the CDR3 reads TGTGCCAGCAGCGTGGCCGGGACTTGGCAAGAGACCCAGTACTTC. This rearrangement joins TRBV9 to TRBJ2-5, with a tentative D call TRBD2 (6 bases). From germline, CDR1 is SGDLS and CDR2 YYNGEE. The V gene lost 2 bases and the J gene lost 2 bases, with 13 bases spanning the gap. The length of the CDR3 is 15 residues.

The CDR3, as DNA: TGTGCCAGCAGCTTGTTTTTTAGTGCCGGGAGCTCCTATAATTCACCCCTCCACTTT. Translating gives CASSLFFSAGSSYNSPLHF. This chain uses TRBV5-6 with TRBJ1-6; D gene uncertain. This CDR3 spans 19 amino acids. V was shortened by 1 base and J by 0 bases, with 17 bases between the two germline ends. Germline-derived CDR1 and CDR2 are SGHDT and YYEEEE. Using reference TRBV5-6 and TRBJ1-6 for the parts outside the CDR3, the full variable domain is DAGVTQSPTHLIKTRGQQVTLRCSPKSGHDTVSWYQQALGQGPQFIFQYYEEEERQRGNFPDRFSGHQFPNYSSELNVNALLLGDSALYLCASSLFFSAGSSYNSPLHFGNGTRLTVT.

This CDR3 reads CASSSPPFRQGADGYTF. CDR3 DNA sequence: TGTGCCAGCAGTTCCCCGCCCTTTCGGCAGGGGGCTGATGGCTACACCTTC. The rearrangement uses TRBV28 and TRBJ1-2, with 8 bases that match TRBD1. V shed 4 bases, J shed 6 bases, and the junction held 16 bases outside the gene matches. This CDR3 has 17 amino acids. The V gene's germline CDR1 is MDHEN and CDR2 SYDVKM.